This is a list of T cell receptor beta chains from one sample in a study of blood T cell repertoires in COVID-19. Sequencing was performed with immunoSEQ multiplex PCR; in TCRdb, only in-frame clones are kept and a portion is missing. Here the sample spans 190,000 or so clones, 89% being singletons. The sequenced sample consisted of PBMCs or T cells enriched from blood (not recorded which). Receptors originate from a woman aged 18-35 years who had recovered from COVID-19. Each CDR3 is given with its conserved first and last residue. A D gene is named only where the DNA matches it firmly. Where a row states a size, it is once, few, many or the class of an expanded clone; other rows omit it.

TRBJ2-7	.	17	TRBV27	.	TGTGCCAGCAGTTTAAGGGGGGACAGACAGAGCTCCTACGAGCAGTACTTC	CASSLRGDRQSSYEQYF
TRBJ1-1	.	14	TRBV5-1	.	TGCGCCAGCAGCCCACTATCCCTGAACACTGAAGCTTTCTTT	CASSPLSLNTEAFF
TRBJ1-5	TRBD1	16	TRBV11-2	.	TGTGCCAGCAGCCGCGGGGACTGGACAGGGGATCAGCCCCAGCATTTT	CASSRGDWTGDQPQHF
TRBJ2-5	TRBD2	17	TRBV11-2	.	TGTGCCAGCAGCACGACTACTAGCGGGGGGCGGCAAGAGACCCAGTACTTC	CASSTTTSGGRQETQYF
TRBJ1-2	.	16	TRBV11-2	.	TGTGCCAGCAGCTTCTTTTCCTTGGGGGCAGGGTATGGCTACACCTTC	CASSFFSLGAGYGYTF
TRBJ2-3	TRBD2	15	TRBV7-3	.	TGTGCCAGCAGCTTTGATAGCGGGGGCACAGATACGCAGTATTTT	CASSFDSGGTDTQYF
TRBJ2-2	TRBD1	16	TRBV19	.	TGTGCCAGTAGTCCCCCGGGGCGGACAGGGACCGGGGAGCTGTTTTTT	CASSPPGRTGTGELFF
TRBJ1-3	.	16	TRBV27	.	TGTGCCAGCAGTCCCCAAATTCGGAGCTCTGGAAACACCATATATTTT	CASSPQIRSSGNTIYF
TRBJ2-5	TRBD2	14	TRBV4-1	.	TGCGCCAGCAGTCCCCCCGGGGGGTATGAGACCCAGTACTTC	CASSPPGGYETQYF
TRBJ1-2	TRBD1	11	TRBV30	.	TGTGCCTGGCAAACAGGGGTTGGCTACACCTTC	CAWQTGVGYTF
TRBJ1-2	.	12	TRBV7-9	.	TGTGCCAGCACCCTCGGAGACTATGGCTACACCTTC	CASTLGDYGYTF
TRBJ1-3	.	17	TRBV5-1	.	TGCGCCAGCAGCTTGGCCGAATGGGGGGTGTATGGAAACACCATATATTTT	CASSLAEWGVYGNTIYF
TRBJ2-1	.	14	TRBV28	once	TGTGCCAGCAGTTACTCGGGAGCCAACAATGAGCAGTTCTTC	CASSYSGANNEQFF
TRBJ1-4	TRBD1	14	TRBV5-1	.	TGCGCCAGCAGTTTTGACAGGGGTAATGAAAAACTGTTTTTT	CASSFDRGNEKLFF
TRBJ2-7	.	13	TRBV7-8	.	TGTGCCAGCAGCTTAGTAGAGGGTTACGAGCAGTACTTC	CASSLVEGYEQYF
TRBJ1-1	.	14	TRBV9	.	TGTGCCAGCAGCGTAGTGCCGGAGCAGAGTGAAGCTTTCTTT	CASSVVPEQSEAFF
TRBJ1-2	.	14	TRBV27	.	TGTGCCAGCAGTTTAACCTGGACAGATTATGGCTACACCTTC	CASSLTWTDYGYTF
TRBJ1-6	.	13	TRBV7-9	few	TGTGCCAGCAGCGCCGGGGGTGTTTCACCCCTCCACTTT	CASSAGGVSPLHF
TRBJ2-6	TRBD1	20	TRBV3-1/TRBV3-2	.	TGTGCCAGCAGCCCCTCGCCGGGACAGGGGGCGAACTCTGGGGCCAACGTCCTGACTTTC	CASSPSPGQGANSGANVLTF
TRBJ2-7	.	17	TRBV4-1	.	TGCGCCAGCAGCTCATATTCCCGGGACACGAAAACCTACGAGCAGTACTTC	CASSSYSRDTKTYEQYF
TRBJ1-3	.	14	TRBV9	once	TGTGCCAGCAGCGTAGCTATCTCTGGAAACACCATATATTTT	CASSVAISGNTIYF
TRBJ2-5	.	10	TRBV2	.	TGTGCCAGCATGCGCGGGACCCAGTACTTC	CASMRGTQYF
TRBJ1-1	.	15	TRBV4-1	.	TGCGCCAGCAGCCAAGTTGGGCGTTCCTCCAGTGAAGCTTTCTTT	CASSQVGRSSSEAFF
TRBJ1-2	.	14	TRBV4-1	.	TGCGCCAGCAGCCAAGAATTCGGGAGCTATGGCTACACCTTC	CASSQEFGSYGYTF
TRBJ1-2	.	17	TRBV19	.	TGTGCCAGGCCGACTCACAAAGCGAGGGCGCGGGAAGGTGGCTACACCTTC	CARPTHKARAREGGYTF
TRBJ2-3	TRBD2	17	TRBV28	.	TGTGCCAGCAGTTTATTCTTCTCGCGGGGGGGCACAGATACGCAGTATTTT	CASSLFFSRGGTDTQYF
TRBJ1-5	TRBD1	15	TRBV5-1	few	TGCGCCAGCAGCAAAGAGACAGGGGTAGGACAGCCCCAGCATTTT	CASSKETGVGQPQHF
TRBJ1-5	.	14	TRBV2	.	TGTGCCAGCAGTGAACAGTCCAGCAATCAGCCCCAGCATTTT	CASSEQSSNQPQHF
TRBJ1-1	.	13	TRBV5-1	few	TGCGCCAGCACAGGGGCGGGGAACACTGAAGCTTTCTTT	CASTGAGNTEAFF
TRBJ2-7	TRBD2	17	TRBV7-6	.	TGTGCCAGCAGCTTAGCCTCGGGCGGGGGGATCCTCTACGAGCAGTACTTC	CASSLASGGGILYEQYF
TRBJ1-1	TRBD1	14	TRBV5-1	once	TGCGCCAGCTCGTTGGTAGATACAGGGGGCGCCGCTTTCTTT	CASSLVDTGGAAFF
TRBJ2-6	TRBD2	19	TRBV4-2	.	TGTGCCAGCAGCCAAGATGCTCGCGGGGGGGCTTCTGGGGCCAACGTCCTGACTTTC	CASSQDARGGASGANVLTF
TRBJ2-1	.	14	TRBV30	.	TGTGCCTGGAGTGTGAAACTTCTTTACAATGAGCAGTTCTTC	CAWSVKLLYNEQFF
TRBJ2-7	.	14	TRBV13	.	TGTGCCAGCAGCTTATTGGACAGCTCCTACGAGCAGTACTTC	CASSLLDSSYEQYF
TRBJ2-3	TRBD2	15	TRBV9	.	TGTGCCAGCAGCGTAGAGCGGGGACGGACAGATACGCAGTATTTT	CASSVERGRTDTQYF
TRBJ1-6	.	16	TRBV2	.	TGTGCCAGCAGTGACAGGGAGGCCTCCTATAATTCACCCCTCCACTTT	CASSDREASYNSPLHF
TRBJ2-3	.	16	TRBV6-1	once	TGTGCCAGCAGTGCTCCGCGGGGTGGTAGAGCAGATACGCAGTATTTT	CASSAPRGGRADTQYF
TRBJ1-6	TRBD1	15	TRBV28	.	TGTGCCAGCAGACCGGCGGGACAGGGGAATTCACCCCTCCACTTT	CASRPAGQGNSPLHF
TRBJ2-5	.	14	TRBV4-1	.	TGCGCCAGCAGCCTAAAGACAGACGAAGAGACCCAGTACTTC	CASSLKTDEETQYF
TRBJ2-6	.	14	TRBV6-5	.	TGTGCCAGCGATCGTACTCTTGGGGCCAACGTCCTGACTTTC	CASDRTLGANVLTF
TRBJ1-5	.	15	TRBV10-1	.	TGCGCCAGCAGTGCTTTCAGGGGCCGGAATCAGCCCCAGCATTTT	CASSAFRGRNQPQHF
TRBJ1-2	.	17	TRBV5-6	many	TGTGCCAGCAGCTCGTGGAGGCGGGGGTTGGGTAAGGATGGCTACACCTTC	CASSSWRRGLGKDGYTF
TRBJ1-5	.	16	TRBV19	.	TGTGCCAGTAGTATCCTAAGTTCCTATAGCAATCAGCCCCAGCATTTT	CASSILSSYSNQPQHF
TRBJ1-3	TRBD1	14	TRBV5-6	.	TGTGCCAGCAGCTCCAGGGGGCTCGGAAACACCATATATTTT	CASSSRGLGNTIYF
TRBJ2-1	TRBD2	19	TRBV5-1	.	TGCGCCAGCAGCTGGGCTACGGTTAGCGGGGGTTTCTCCTACAATGAGCAGTTCTTC	CASSWATVSGGFSYNEQFF
TRBJ2-2	TRBD1	14	TRBV19	.	TGTGCCAGTAGCGGACAGGGGAACACCGGGGAGCTGTTTTTT	CASSGQGNTGELFF
TRBJ1-1	TRBD1	16	TRBV19	once	TGTGCCAGTAGTCCAAGAGGACAGGGGGCGAACACTGAAGCTTTCTTT	CASSPRGQGANTEAFF
TRBJ2-2	.	15	TRBV27	.	TGTGCCAGCCATGGCAGGGGTTGGGGCACCGGGGAGCTGTTTTTT	CASHGRGWGTGELFF
TRBJ2-6	TRBD1	19	TRBV27	.	TGTGCCAGCAGTTTAAGGCCTGGACAGGGATTATCCGGGGCCAACGTCCTGACTTTC	CASSLRPGQGLSGANVLTF
TRBJ2-7	.	14	TRBV5-1	.	TGCGCCAGCAGCCCTCCTTCGGGAGCCTACGAGCAGTACTTC	CASSPPSGAYEQYF
TRBJ1-2	.	13	TRBV11-2	once	TGTGCCAGCAGCCCTCCGGCGGGTTTTGGCTACACCTTC	CASSPPAGFGYTF
TRBJ2-7	.	15	TRBV15	.	TGTGCCACCAGCAGAGGAGGGAGCTCCTCCTACGAGCAGTACTTC	CATSRGGSSSYEQYF
TRBJ2-1	TRBD1	15	TRBV28	few	TGTGCCAGCAATATAGTAGGGACAGAGCTTAATGAGCAGTTCTTC	CASNIVGTELNEQFF